The 15 T cell receptor beta chains presented below share a single source sample, sequenced in a study of blood T cell repertoires in COVID-19. Sequencing used immunoSEQ multiplex PCR; TCRdb keeps in-frame clones, though not all of them. The sample holds roughly 250,000 clones, approximately 80% seen once. The specimen was peripheral blood. These receptors originate from an elderly woman with acute or convalescent COVID-19.

This chain links TRBV5-1 with TRBJ2-3, with D possibly matching TRBD1 (5 bases). Looked up from germline, CDR1 is SGHRS and CDR2 is YFSETQ. There are 15 residues in the CDR3. Trimming removed 1 base at V and 3 bases at J, with 12 bases between. The CDR3 sequence is CASSLQGLGTDTQYF. The CDR3 DNA reads as TGCGCCAGCAGCTTGCAGGGTTTGGGGACAGATACGCAGTATTTT.

This chain connects TRBV2 to TRBJ2-3, with TRBD2 matching over 11 bases. The CDR3 covers 14 residues. Germline assignment: CDR1 SNHLY and CDR2 FYNNEI. Trimming cost V 6 bases and J 3 bases; bases outside gene matches: 2. The CDR3 loop is CASSPSGGTDTQYF. The CDR3 nucleotides are TGTGCCAGCAGCCCTAGCGGGGGGACAGATACGCAGTATTTT.

J is TRBJ2-7 and V is TRBV10-3; D call uncertain. The V gene lost 4 bases and the J gene lost 4 bases, with 20 bases spanning the gap. CDR1 is ENHRY and CDR2 is SYGVKD in the germline V gene. This CDR3 region has 16 residues. The chain's CDR3 is CAISGGGSTVSYEQYF. The CDR3 DNA reads as TGTGCCATCAGTGGAGGTGGATCCACGGTGTCGTACGAGCAGTACTTC.

In this sample, this clone turned up many times. The identical CDR3 is also encoded by other nucleotide sequences in the sample. The rearrangement uses TRBV5-1 and TRBJ1-1, with 8 nucleotides matching TRBD1. The J segment lost 1 base and the V segment lost 5 bases, leaving 7 bases of the junction unmatched. Germline loops: CDR1 SGHRS, CDR2 YFSETQ. This CDR3 contains 15 residues. In DNA form, the CDR3 reads TGCGCCAGCAGTCTCCTGACAGGGGCGAACACTGAAGCTTTCTTT. Its translation is CASSLLTGANTEAFF.

This rearrangement joins TRBV29-1 to TRBJ2-1; TRBD1 matches 9 bases. Germline trimming cut 3 bases from V and 5 bases from J; bases unmatched to any gene: 2. This CDR3 spans 13 amino acids. Germline lookup yields CDR1 SQVTM and CDR2 ANQGSEA. CDR3 region: CSVDRTGDNEQFF. Written as DNA, the CDR3 is TGCAGCGTTGATCGGACAGGGGACAATGAGCAGTTCTTC.

This clone is a singleton in its sample. The chain recombines TRBV5-4 with TRBJ2-5, with 11 nucleotides matching TRBD2. Germline V gene lookup returns CDR1 SGHNT and CDR2 YYREEE (reference sequence). The junction had 7 bases not matched to a gene; V was cut back by 7 bases and J by 5 bases. The CDR3 is 14 residues long. The CDR3 reads CASGLAGGRETQYF. The CDR3 region has the DNA TGTGCCAGCGGCCTAGCGGGGGGAAGGGAGACCCAGTACTTC.

V and J are TRBV5-1 and TRBJ2-5; the D gene is possibly TRBD1 (6 bases). Trimming shortened V by 4 bases and J by 5 bases, and 9 bases separated the two germline ends. The CDR3 length is 12 residues. Germline CDR1 and CDR2: SGHRS and YFSETQ. CDR3 loop: CASSPRGETQYF. The CDR3 nucleotides are TGCGCCAGCAGCCCCAGGGGTGAGACCCAGTACTTC.

The CDR3 nucleotides read TGTGCCAGCAGCAGGGACTCGGAGAGGAGCTACACCTTC. It specifies CASSRDSERSYTF. The V and J genes are TRBV5-4 and TRBJ1-2; TRBD1 is a possible D gene (5 bases). The CDR3 sequence is 13 residues long. From germline, CDR1 is SGHNT and CDR2 YYREEE (reference sequence). V was pared by 4 bases and J by 9 bases, with 16 bases between. Full variable domain (missing parts from reference TRBV5-4 and TRBJ1-2): ETGVTQSPTHLIKTRGQQVTLRCSSQSGHNTVSWYQQALGQGPQFIFQYYREEENGRGNFPPRFSGLQFPNYSSELNVNALELDDSALYLCASSRDSERSYTFGSGTRLTVV.

This clone appeared a few times. V usage is TRBV18 and J usage is TRBJ1-5, with 7 bases fitting TRBD1. This CDR3 has 17 residues. V shed 3 bases, J shed 0 bases, and the junction held 8 bases outside the gene matches. Germline lookup yields CDR1 KGHSH and CDR2 LQKENI. CDR3 in amino acids: CASSPGQPINSNQPQHF. The CDR3 nucleotides are TGTGCCAGCTCACCGGGACAGCCAATTAATAGCAATCAGCCCCAGCATTTT.

The chain combines TRBV30 with TRBJ1-5; 10 bases line up with TRBD1. V shed 0 bases and J 4 bases; nucleotides not matched to a gene: 15. The CDR3 contains 19 residues. The V gene's germline CDR1 is GTSNPN and CDR2 SVGIG (reference sequence). For the CDR3, the DNA is TGTGCCTGGAGTGTACCCCGTACCTGGGACAGGGGAGGAAATCAGCCCCAGCATTTT. Amino acids: CAWSVPRTWDRGGNQPQHF.

The V gene is TRBV7-3, the J gene TRBJ1-6; maybe TRBD1 (5 bases). The CDR3 is 13 amino acids. V dropped 3 bases and J dropped 15 bases, with 15 bases sitting between them. In germline, CDR1 is SGHTA, CDR2 FQGTGA. The chain's CDR3 is CASSFTGGQGLHF. CDR3 nucleotides: TGTGCCAGCAGCTTCACCGGGGGTCAGGGCCTCCACTTT.

The chain is built from TRBV28 and TRBJ1-4; D perhaps matches TRBD1 (6 bases). The V end lost 3 bases, the J end lost 8 bases, and 16 bases lay between the germline ends. This CDR3 is 15 amino acids long. Germline-derived CDR1 and CDR2 are MDHEN and SYDVKM. The CDR3 reads CASSFRGQFGEKLFF. CDR3 DNA: TGTGCCAGCAGTTTCCGCGGACAGTTTGGGGAAAAACTGTTTTTT.

The rearrangement links TRBV3-1 (or the pseudogene TRBV3-2) to TRBJ2-3; D gene ambiguous. Trimming stripped 0 bases from V and 1 base from J, with 8 bases between. Germline V gene data show CDR1 as LGHDT and CDR2 as YNNKEL (reference sequence). This CDR3 spans 15 amino acids. The CDR3 region has the DNA TGTGCCAGCAGCCAAGACCCGTCTGGCACAGATACGCAGTATTTT. Translated, it gives CASSQDPSGTDTQYF.

This chain uses TRBV11-3 with TRBJ2-7, with D perhaps TRBD2 (6 bases). V lost 1 base and J 5 bases, leaving 18 bases between the germline ends. The germline V gene encodes CDR1 SGHNT and CDR2 YENEEA. The length of the CDR3 is 16 residues. The CDR3 is CASSLGGLATGDEQYF. The CDR3 region has the DNA TGTGCCAGCAGCTTAGGAGGGCTGGCCACGGGGGACGAGCAGTACTTC.

The chain has TRBV6-5 and TRBJ2-7; 8 nucleotides match TRBD1. The CDR3 sequence is 12 residues long. Trimming cost V 10 bases and J 7 bases; bases outside gene matches: 9. Germline V gene lookup returns CDR1 MNHEY and CDR2 SVGAGI. CDR3 loop: CATADRVMEQYF. For the CDR3, the DNA is TGTGCCACGGCGGACAGGGTGATGGAGCAGTACTTC.